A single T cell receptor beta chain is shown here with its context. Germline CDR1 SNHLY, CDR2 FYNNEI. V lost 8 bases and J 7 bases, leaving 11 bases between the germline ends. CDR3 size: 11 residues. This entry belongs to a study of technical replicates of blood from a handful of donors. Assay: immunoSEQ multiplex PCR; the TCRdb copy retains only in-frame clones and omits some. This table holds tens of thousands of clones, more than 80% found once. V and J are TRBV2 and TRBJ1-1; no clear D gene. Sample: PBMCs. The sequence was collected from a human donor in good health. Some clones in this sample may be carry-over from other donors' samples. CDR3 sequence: CASLVQREAFF. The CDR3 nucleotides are TGTGCCAGCTTAGTCCAACGTGAAGCTTTCTTT. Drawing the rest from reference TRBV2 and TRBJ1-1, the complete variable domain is EPEVTQTPSHQVTQMGQEVILRCVPISNHLYFYWYRQILGQKVEFLVSFYNNEISEKSEIFDDQFSVERPDGSNFTLKIRSTKLEDSAMYFCASLVQREAFFGQGTRLTVV.